This T cell receptor beta chain was profiled in a study of cytomegalovirus exposure and HLA in healthy donors. Study results and limitations: As a later analysis showed, a missense DCLRE1C variant was linked to trimming of TCR beta V- and J-genes. TCR beta V segments were, for the most part, productive about 87% or about 30% of the time in an earlier analysis.

With 60 Vbeta and 13 Jbeta primers, the PCR was carried out. Using immunoSEQ multiplex PCR, the repertoire was profiled, and TCRdb retains in-frame clones only, with some absent. The table records roughly 130,000 clones, around three quarters of them present only once. As regards this clone: The antigen remains unidentified.

This CDR3 region has 15 residues. Germline CDR1 reads SGDLS; CDR2 reads YYNGEE. V shed 4 bases and J shed 8 bases, with 19 bases lying between them. This receptor was obtained from a woman aged 50 to 60 in good health and CMV-seronegative. The chain is built from TRBV9 and TRBJ2-1; D may be TRBD1 (6 bases). The sequenced material came from PBMCs. The CDR3 is CASSLRGQPRDEQFF. The DNA of the CDR3 is TGTGCCAGCAGCCTCCGGGGACAACCGCGGGATGAGCAGTTCTTC.